The source of this T cell receptor beta chain is a study of blood T cells in healthy people across ages. Study-wide results and caveats: Possibly confounding the expanded clonotype changes was the fact that donor CMV status was unknown.

As to this clonotype: Its specificity is unknown.

A second PCR, run for about 7 to 11 cycles, used a sample-barcoded 5' primer plus a J-beta primer mix. TCRdb independently ran MiXCR on the 5' RACE reads; one entry per CDR3 protein. The sample lists over a million distinct CDR3 sequences; 42% were seen once. The CDR3 has 14 residues. V lost 0 bases to trimming and J lost 3 bases, with 7 bases between them. Germline V lookup: CDR1 SGHRS, CDR2 YFSETQ. The specimen sequenced was blood. The clonotype originates from a woman aged 18-29 years in good health. The V call is TRBV5-1, the J call TRBJ2-4; D is unresolved. The CDR3 bases are TGCGCCAGCAGCTTGGAAGCTCTCAAAAACATTCAGTACTTC. Its translation: CASSLEALKNIQYF.